Sequencing of this T cell receptor beta chain was carried out in a study of T cells in Graves' hyperthyroidism and ophthalmopathy. The ends lost 5 bases at V and 8 bases at J; junction bases unmatched: 8. The CDR3 runs 15 residues. CDR1 is SNHLY, CDR2 FYNNEI, per germline. In patients aged 18 to 65, hyperthyroidism was newly diagnosed, with duration under 2 months. Of note for this clonotype: Its specificity is unknown.

RNA transcripts provided the source from which TCR beta CDR3 regions were amplified. A first-round RT-PCR of the TCR CDR3 used the HTBI primer set. Using its own MiXCR run on the multiplex PCR reads, TCRdb lists one record per CDR3 protein. Of some 600,000 distinct CDR3 sequences in the sample, roughly 46% were seen once. Whole-study results and caveats: Most thyroid clonotypes expanded above 0.001 appeared in blood too. Ophthalmopathy stood apart from stable hyperthyroidism in a 13 V-J model. The model identified upcoming ophthalmopathy a median roughly 6 months ahead of onset.

Sequencing was carried out using peripheral blood or thyroid tissue (not recorded which). This clonotype originated in a young woman with Graves' hyperthyroidism. This chain links TRBV2 with TRBJ1-4; 10 bases are shared with TRBD1. The CDR3 DNA follows: TGTGCCAGCAGTCCCCGGGACAGGGGATGGGAAAAACTGTTTTTT. It encodes CASSPRDRGWEKLFF.